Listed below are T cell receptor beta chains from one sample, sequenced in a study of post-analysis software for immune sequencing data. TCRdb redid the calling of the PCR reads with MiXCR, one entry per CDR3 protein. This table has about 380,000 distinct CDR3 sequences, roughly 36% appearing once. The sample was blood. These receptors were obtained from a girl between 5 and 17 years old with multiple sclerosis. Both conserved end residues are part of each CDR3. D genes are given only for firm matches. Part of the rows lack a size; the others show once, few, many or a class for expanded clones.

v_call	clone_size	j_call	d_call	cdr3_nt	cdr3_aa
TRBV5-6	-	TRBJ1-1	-	TGTGCCAGCAGCGCGCTCGGGACACCTTTGAACACTGAAGCTTTCTTT	CASSALGTPLNTEAFF
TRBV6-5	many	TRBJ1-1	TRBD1	TGTGCCAGCAGTCTGACAGGGATGGCTGAAGCTTTCTTT	CASSLTGMAEAFF
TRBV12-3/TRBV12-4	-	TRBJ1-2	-	TGTGCCAGCAGTTTGGTACTCGGGAATAGTGGCTACACCTTC	CASSLVLGNSGYTF
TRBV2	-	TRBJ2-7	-	TGTGCCAGCAGTGAAGGCGGGGATCACGAGCAGTACTTC	CASSEGGDHEQYF
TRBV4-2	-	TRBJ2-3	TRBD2	TGTGCCAGCAGCCCCAGCCCCGTGGCTAGCGGGGGAACAGATACGCAGTATTTT	CASSPSPVASGGTDTQYF
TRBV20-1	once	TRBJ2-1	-	TGCAGTGCGTCCCTCCGACTAGGCCCTGAGCAGTTCTTC	CSASLRLGPEQFF
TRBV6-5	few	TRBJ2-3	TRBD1	TGTGCCAGCAAAAGACAGGGGCGGGGAGATACGCAGTATTTT	CASKRQGRGDTQYF
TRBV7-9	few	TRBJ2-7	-	TGTGCCAGCAGCCGGGACAATGGAGGATACGAGCAGTACTTC	CASSRDNGGYEQYF
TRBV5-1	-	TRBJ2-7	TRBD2	TGCGCCAGCAGCTACACCCCCAGGGAGGGCGAGCAGTACTTC	CASSYTPREGEQYF
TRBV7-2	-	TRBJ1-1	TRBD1	TGTGCCAGCAGCTCCAGGGGGTCGCGAACTGAAGCTTTCTTT	CASSSRGSRTEAFF
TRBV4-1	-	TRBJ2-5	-	TGCGCCAGCAGCCAAGATTTCTTCGGGGGCTTCGGGGAGACCCAGTACTTC	CASSQDFFGGFGETQYF
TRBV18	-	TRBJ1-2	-	TGTGCCAGCTCACCACCCAACGGGGGGCTTGATGGCTACACCTTC	CASSPPNGGLDGYTF
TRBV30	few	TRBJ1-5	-	TGTGCCTGGAGTCGTCAGAGCAATCAGCCCCAGCATTTT	CAWSRQSNQPQHF
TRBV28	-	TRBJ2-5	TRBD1	TGTGCCAGCAGTTTAGGCACAGGGGGGCCGGAGACCCAGTACTTC	CASSLGTGGPETQYF
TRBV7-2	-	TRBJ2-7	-	TGTGCCAGCAGCCGAGCGGGGACACCCTACGAGCAGTACTTC	CASSRAGTPYEQYF
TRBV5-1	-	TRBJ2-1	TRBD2	TGCGCCAGCAGCCTGACTAGCGGGGGGGCCATAGCGTATGAGCAGTTCTTC	CASSLTSGGAIAYEQFF
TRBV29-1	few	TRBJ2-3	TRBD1	TGCAGCGTTGGAAGGGAGACAGGGGCAGGTGGAGATACGCAGTATTTT	CSVGRETGAGGDTQYF
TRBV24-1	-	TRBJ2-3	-	TGTGCCACCAGTGACGCGAGTGGAGTGGACCCGCAGTATTTT	CATSDASGVDPQYF
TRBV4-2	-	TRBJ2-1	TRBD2	TGTGCCAGCAGCCAGAGCGGGGGGGAATACTACAATGAGCAGTTCTTC	CASSQSGGEYYNEQFF
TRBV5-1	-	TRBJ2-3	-	TGCGCCAGCAGCTCCGGGCTCTTCACAGATACGCAGTATTTT	CASSSGLFTDTQYF
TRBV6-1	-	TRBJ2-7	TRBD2	TGTGCCAGCAGACAAAGCGGGACGACCTACGAGCAGTACTTC	CASRQSGTTYEQYF
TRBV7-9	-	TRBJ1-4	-	TGTGCCAGCAGCTCACAGGGAAAACTCGAAAAACTGTTTTTT	CASSSQGKLEKLFF
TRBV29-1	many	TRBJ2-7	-	TGCAGCGCGATACCGGGGTCCTCCTACGAGCAGTACTTC	CSAIPGSSYEQYF
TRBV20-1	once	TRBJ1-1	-	TGCAGTGCTAGCTCGGCGGGAATGAACACTGAAGCTTTCTTT	CSASSAGMNTEAFF
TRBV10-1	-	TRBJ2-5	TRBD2	TGCGCCAGCAGTGAGTCCGGACTAGCGGGGGGAAAAGAGACCCAGTACTTC	CASSESGLAGGKETQYF
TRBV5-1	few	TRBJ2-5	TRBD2	TGCGCCAGCAGCTTGACTAGCGGGGGCCTTGGGTACTTC	CASSLTSGGLGYF